These 10 T cell receptor beta chains originate from one sample sequenced in a study of molecular identifiers for immune sequencing clone quantification. MiXCR was run by TCRdb on the PCR reads, yielding one entry per CDR3 protein. The data show more than 250,000 distinct CDR3 sequences, with roughly a fifth seen just once and approximately 0.8% held by the top ten. Material for sequencing was naive CD8+ T cells from blood, with Jurkat cell RNA spiked in. Subset indicated: FACS-sorted CD8+CD4-CCR7+CD45RA+ naive T cells. All receptors derive from a human donor in good health. Some libraries in this study had Jurkat cell RNA spiked in.

Notes on this clonotype: One base away lies a much larger clone, so this may be a sequencing read error. The gene calls are TRBV5-1 and TRBJ2-7; TRBD1 aligns across 9 bases. The trim removed 3 bases at V and 3 bases at J, leaving 7 bases unmatched. The CDR3 extends over 15 amino acids. In germline, CDR1 is SGHRS, CDR2 YFSETQ. The CDR3 is CASSSGQGFNYEQYF. The CDR3 DNA follows: TGCGCCAGCAGCTCGGGACAGGGTTTTAACTACGAGCAGTACTTC.

This clonotype came up many times. The chain is built from TRBV27 and TRBJ1-1, with no clear D. V was shortened by 2 bases and J by 4 bases, with 11 bases between the two germline ends. The CDR3 is 14 residues long. Germline loops: CDR1 MNHEY, CDR2 SMNVEV (reference sequence). The DNA of the CDR3 is TGTGCCAGCAGTTTAATTGGATTGGGCACTGAAGCTTTCTTT. Protein product: CASSLIGLGTEAFF.

As regards this clonotype: A single base separates this from a much larger clone, so it may be a read error. The chain joins TRBV20-1 to TRBJ1-1; D might be TRBD1 (6 bases). CDR1 is DFQATT, CDR2 SNEGSKA, per germline (reference sequence). This CDR3 is 13 amino acids long. CDR3 protein: CSAKPRGRTEASF. In DNA, the CDR3 is TGCAGTGCTAAACCCAGGGGTCGAACTGAAGCTTCCTTT.

There are many counts of this clonotype. V is TRBV7-2 and J is TRBJ2-7, with D perhaps matching TRBD1 or TRBD2 (5 bases each). Germline V gene sequence: CDR1 SGHTA, CDR2 FQGNSA. The CDR3 totals 13 residues. With 4 bases removed from V and 4 bases from J, the gap between germline ends came to 11 bases. The CDR3 region has the DNA TGTGCCAGCAGCTCCGGGGCCGGGTACGAGCAGTACTTC. Encoded protein: CASSSGAGYEQYF.

Comment on this clonotype: It is likely a read error, because the conserved phenylalanine at the end of the CDR3 is missing. The J gene is TRBJ1-2, the V gene TRBV29-1; no firm D call. CDR1 and CDR2 (germline): SQVTM, ANQGSEA. Trimming removed 7 bases from V and 8 bases from J, with 17 bases in between. The CDR3 consists of 12 residues. Here the CDR3 DNA reads TGCAGCGCCCCAGACCCCCCGAACGGCTACACCCTC. Translated, it gives CSAPDPPNGYTL.

As to this clonotype: A much larger clone differs by one base, so this may be a read error. V gene TRBV29-1 combines with J gene TRBJ2-7; 10 bases agree with TRBD1. The length of the CDR3 is 14 residues. The germline gives CDR1 SQVTM, CDR2 ANQGSEA. CDR3 region: CGVGDRGIDYEQYF. CDR3 nucleotides: TGCGGCGTTGGGGACAGGGGCATTGACTACGAGCAGTACTTC.

This clonotype was observed many times. This chain joins TRBV10-3 and TRBJ2-3; TRBD1 matches 8 bases. The CDR3 spans 15 residues. From germline, CDR1 is ENHRY and CDR2 SYGVKD. Trimming at V came to 3 bases and at J to 4 bases, leaving 6 bases not matched to a gene. The CDR3 DNA reads TGTGCCATCAGTGAAGGACAGGGCATAGCAGATACGCAGTATTTT. As protein: CAISEGQGIADTQYF.

With regard to this clonotype: An end of the junction does not agree with germline; a read error may underlie this. The J gene is TRBJ2-1, the V gene TRBV7-2; D assignment may be TRBD1 or TRBD2 (6 bases each). Looked up from germline, CDR1 is SGHTA and CDR2 is FQGNSA. The CDR3 spans 14 residues. The CDR3 coding sequence is TGTGCCAGCAGCTTAGGGGCCGGGGGCTTTGAGCAGTCCTTC. It codes for CASSLGAGGFEQSF.

This clonotype has a count of ten or more. V gene TRBV6-5 combines with J gene TRBJ1-1; possible D gene TRBD1, 5 bases. Trimming left V 6 bases short and J 0 bases short, with 11 bases between. CDR1 is MNHEY and CDR2 is SVGAGI in the germline V gene. There are 14 residues in the CDR3. The CDR3 nucleotides are TGTGCCAGCAGGCTGGACATATTGAACACTGAAGCTTTCTTT. Residues: CASRLDILNTEAFF.

The sample holds many counts of this clonotype. V is TRBV25-1 and J is TRBJ2-3; the match to TRBD2 covers 7 bases. This CDR3 has 13 amino acids. Trimming removed 7 bases from V and 3 bases from J; junction bases left unmatched: 4. Germline V gene lookup returns CDR1 MGHDK and CDR2 SYGVNS. DNA of the CDR3: TGTGCCAGCACGGGGGGAGGTACAGATACGCAGTATTTT. This codes for CASTGGGTDTQYF. The entire variable domain, with the rest obtained from reference TRBV25-1 and TRBJ2-3, is as follows: EADIYQTPRYLVIGTGKKITLECSQTMGHDKMYWYQQDPGMELHLIHYSYGVNSTEKGDLSSESTVSRIRTEHFPLTLESARPSHTSQYLCASTGGGTDTQYFGPGTRLTVL.